The rows below give T cell receptor beta chains drawn from one sample of a study of CD8 T cells in Susac syndrome. MiXCR was run by TCRdb on the immunoSEQ multiplex PCR reads, yielding one entry per CDR3 protein. This table holds 150,000 to 200,000 distinct CDR3 sequences, approximately 94% found once. Material for sequencing was CD4+ T cells from PBMCs. These TCRs come from a human donor with multiple sclerosis. The CDR3 runs from the conserved cysteine through the conserved F or W. A D gene is named only where the DNA matches it firmly. The size field is filled for only some rows; it gives once, few, many or a size class.

j_call clone_size d_call v_call cdr3_aa cdr3_nt
TRBJ2-6 once - TRBV5-6 CASSSGLSGANVLTF TGTGCCAGCAGCTCAGGGCTCTCTGGGGCCAACGTCCTGACTTTC
TRBJ1-1 - - TRBV10-1 CASMSQGASEAFF TGCGCCAGCATGAGTCAGGGCGCCTCTGAAGCTTTCTTT
TRBJ1-5 - - TRBV15 CATSRVPDQPQHF TGTGCCACCAGCAGAGTACCAGACCAGCCCCAGCATTTT
TRBJ1-2 - - TRBV28 CASTNSTYGYTF TGTGCCAGCACGAACTCGACTTATGGCTACACCTTC
TRBJ1-5 - - TRBV19 CASSTERDQPQHF TGTGCCAGTAGTACAGAGAGGGATCAGCCCCAGCATTTT
TRBJ2-5 once - TRBV29-1 CSLRQGATETQYF TGCAGCCTACGACAAGGTGCAACAGAGACCCAGTACTTC
TRBJ1-1 once - TRBV29-1 CSVEDIQGSHTEAFF TGCAGCGTTGAGGACATACAGGGATCACACACTGAAGCTTTCTTT
TRBJ1-4 - TRBD1 TRBV2 CASSPDRWDEKLFF TGTGCCAGCAGTCCGGACAGGTGGGATGAAAAACTGTTTTTT
TRBJ1-2 - - TRBV2 CASLGTAPTF TGTGCCAGCCTCGGTACGGCCCCAACCTTC
TRBJ2-4 - TRBD1 TRBV14 CASSQDRGTGRNNIQYF TGTGCCAGCAGCCAAGATCGCGGGACAGGGCGTAATAACATTCAGTACTTC
TRBJ2-7 once TRBD2 TRBV18 CASSSTSGDFYEQYF TGTGCCAGCTCGTCGACTAGCGGAGATTTCTACGAGCAGTACTTC
TRBJ2-7 - - TRBV6-2/TRBV6-3 CASSYSRSDFSEQYF TGTGCCAGCAGTTACTCGAGGTCGGACTTCTCCGAGCAGTACTTC
TRBJ1-1 - - TRBV6-1 CASSESWGGETEAFF TGTGCCAGCAGTGAATCCTGGGGAGGTGAAACTGAAGCTTTCTTT
TRBJ2-7 - - TRBV10-3 CAISETGAYEQYF TGTGCCATCAGTGAGACTGGAGCCTACGAGCAGTACTTC